These 28 T cell receptor beta chains were all obtained from the same sample, sequenced in a study of response to subunit inactivated influenza vaccine. TCRdb independently ran MiXCR on the RT-PCR reads; one entry per CDR3 protein. The table lists roughly 570,000 distinct CDR3 sequences, about an eighth of them singletons, with 10% to 15% in the top ten. The sequencing here drew on PBMCs from blood, taken 40 to 50 days after vaccination. The source of these receptors is a man aged 50-59 years who received an inactivated influenza vaccine.

This clonotype was seen more than once but under ten times. The rearrangement uses TRBV7-6 and TRBJ1-6; possible D gene TRBD1, 5 bases. This CDR3 has 14 amino acids. V was trimmed by 4 bases and J by 10 bases, leaving 14 bases between them. Germline V gene lookup returns CDR1 SGHVS and CDR2 FNYEAQ. For the CDR3, the DNA is TGTGCCAGCAGCTCGGGACCGGGCGGATCACCCCTCCACTTT. Amino acids: CASSSGPGGSPLHF. The entire variable domain, with the rest obtained from reference TRBV7-6 and TRBJ1-6, is as follows: GAGVSQSPRYKVTKRGQDVALRCDPISGHVSLYWYRQALGQGPEFLTYFNYEAQQDKSGLPNDRFSAERPEGSISTLTIQRTEQRDSAMYRCASSSGPGGSPLHFGNGTRLTVT.

This chain links TRBV7-6 with TRBJ2-2; no reliable D call. Trimming cost V 2 bases and J 0 bases, with 7 bases left between them. CDR3 length equals 15 residues. Germline V gives CDR1 SGHVS, CDR2 FNYEAQ. The CDR3 DNA reads as TGTGCCAGCAGCTTATCAAAGACGAACACCGGGGAGCTGTTTTTT. Translated, it gives CASSLSKTNTGELFF.

The genes are TRBV25-1 and TRBJ2-2; no firm D call. From germline, CDR1 is MGHDK and CDR2 SYGVNS. CDR3 length: 14 residues. Between the trimmed V and J ends, which lost 0 bases and 7 bases, there was a span of 9 bases. CDR3 loop: CASSEYRPSGELFF. CDR3 nucleotides: TGTGCCAGCAGTGAATATCGGCCCAGCGGGGAGCTGTTTTTT.

Details on this clonotype: Relative to the germline gene, one junction end is altered; a read error may explain this. The chain employs TRBV12-3 or TRBV12-4 and TRBJ1-4; 9 positions match TRBD1. CDR3 size: 14 residues. This CDR3 reads CSSSTGTGSEKLFF. The CDR3 nucleotides read TGTTCCAGCAGCACCGGGACAGGGAGTGAAAAACTGTTTTTT.

This clonotype turned up a few times. The rearrangement links TRBV4-3 to TRBJ1-3, with 7 nucleotides matching TRBD1. The ends lost 0 bases at V and 0 bases at J; junction bases unmatched: 11. The germline CDR1 and CDR2 sequences are LGHNA and YSLEER. The CDR3 is 19 amino acids. Here the CDR3 DNA reads TGCGCCAGCAGCCAAGATACGGGCAGGGGGTCCTACTCTGGAAACACCATATATTTT. Translating gives CASSQDTGRGSYSGNTIYF.

The sample holds a few counts of this clonotype. The V call is TRBV9, the J call TRBJ2-5, with D possibly being TRBD2 (5 bases). The ends were cut back, 0 bases at V and 5 bases at J, with 17 bases in the middle. Germline CDR1 reads SGDLS; CDR2 reads YYNGEE. The CDR3 length is 16 residues. Here the CDR3 reads CASSVGPSGSGETQYF. In DNA, the CDR3 is TGTGCCAGCAGCGTAGGGCCTTCGGGGTCCGGCGAGACCCAGTACTTC.

This clonotype was detected only a few times. The V gene is TRBV27, the J gene TRBJ1-6, with 10 bases matching TRBD1. CDR3 length equals 19 residues. Looked up from germline, CDR1 is MNHEY and CDR2 is SMNVEV (reference sequence). V was clipped by 2 bases and J by 7 bases; unmatched bases: 14. CDR3 protein: CASSLRITGTGVGNSPLHF. CDR3 in DNA: TGTGCCAGCAGTTTAAGGATAACTGGGACAGGGGTTGGGAATTCACCCCTCCACTTT.

The CDR3 here is CASSNSGGAGTDTQYF. In nucleotides, the CDR3 is TGTGCCAGCAGCAATAGCGGGGGGGCAGGGACAGATACGCAGTATTTT. This chain joins TRBV7-8 and TRBJ2-3; 11 bases align to TRBD2. This CDR3 region has 16 residues. Germline V lookup: CDR1 SGHVS, CDR2 FQNEAQ. Trimming cost V 5 bases and J 3 bases; bases outside gene matches: 7.

This clonotype was seen more than once but under ten times. This chain connects TRBV9 to TRBJ2-2; D not resolved. This CDR3 region has 13 residues. Germline CDR1 SGDLS, CDR2 YYNGEE. V was pared by 0 bases and J by 8 bases, with 8 bases between. CDR3 sequence: CASSVDVAGELFF. The CDR3 nucleotides are TGTGCCAGCAGCGTAGATGTTGCGGGGGAGCTGTTTTTT.

The chain recombines TRBV20-1 with TRBJ2-5, with 8 bases aligning to TRBD2. After removal of 6 bases from V and 4 bases from J, the junction contained 7 bases not matched to a gene. The germline CDR1 and CDR2 sequences are DFQATT and SNEGSKA (reference sequence). CDR3 length: 13 amino acids. CDR3 nucleotide sequence: TGCAGTGCCAAAGCGGGAGAGAGAGAGACCCAGTACTTC. This translates into CSAKAGERETQYF.

This clonotype was counted between two and nine times. The CDR3 nucleotides are TGCAGTGCTAGAGATCGGGCTAGCGGGGACCAAGAGACCCAGTACTTC. It specifies CSARDRASGDQETQYF. This chain links TRBV20-1 with TRBJ2-5; the match to TRBD2 covers 9 bases. The germline V gene encodes CDR1 DFQATT and CDR2 SNEGSKA (reference sequence). CDR3 size: 16 residues. With V trimmed by 0 bases and J by 0 bases, 5 bases remained unmatched.

This clonotype was recorded many times. The rearrangement joins TRBV5-6 to TRBJ2-5; 10 bases are shared with TRBD1. Germline values: CDR1 SGHDT, CDR2 YYEEEE. This CDR3 contains 13 residues. J gave up 4 bases and V 4 bases, and 1 base lay outside the gene matches. The CDR3 nucleotides are TGTGCCAGCAGCGGACAGGGGGGAGAGACCCAGTACTTC. Translation gives CASSGQGGETQYF.

This clonotype has just a few counts. In DNA, the CDR3 is TGCAGTGCTTTGAGACAGGGGGGCTACGAGCAGTACTTC. This gives the protein CSALRQGGYEQYF. V is TRBV20-1 and J is TRBJ2-7; TRBD1 matches at 9 bases. The CDR3 contains 13 residues. Trimming cost V 5 bases and J 3 bases; bases outside gene matches: 5. Germline assignment: CDR1 DFQATT and CDR2 SNEGSKA (reference sequence).

This clonotype came up many times. The chain carries TRBV4-1 and TRBJ2-1; a weak D match, TRBD1 (5 bases). Germline CDR1 is MGHRA and CDR2 is YSYEKL. The CDR3 loop spans 13 amino acids. Trimming pared 7 bases from V and 0 bases from J, leaving 7 bases between. The CDR3 DNA reads as TGCGCCAGCAAGGGGATCTCCTACAATGAGCAGTTCTTC. This gives the protein CASKGISYNEQFF.

This sequence joins TRBV4-3 and TRBJ2-1; 8 bases are a match to TRBD2. The CDR3 runs to 14 residues. With V trimmed by 1 base and J by 9 bases, 5 bases remained unmatched. Germline CDR1 reads LGHNA; CDR2 reads YSLEER. The CDR3 DNA reads TGCGCCAGCAGCCAAGGTGCGGGGGGCGGTGAGCAGTTCTTC. Its protein product is CASSQGAGGGEQFF.

The V and J genes are TRBV28 and TRBJ2-2, with a weak D call TRBD1 (5 bases). V was cut by 3 bases and J by 7 bases, with 12 bases left in between. Germline assignment: CDR1 MDHEN and CDR2 SYDVKM. This CDR3 comprises 14 residues. CDR3 in DNA: TGTGCCAGCAGTTTTGATGGGGCTATCGGGGAGCTGTTTTTT. Translating gives CASSFDGAIGELFF.

There are a few counts of this clonotype. The rearrangement links TRBV4-3 to TRBJ2-3; 7 nucleotides match TRBD2. The V and J ends lost 0 bases and 0 bases, in that order; junction bases with no gene match: 9. Germline V gene data show CDR1 as LGHNA and CDR2 as YSLEER. The CDR3 has 18 residues. The CDR3 sequence is CASSQDFPSGTSTDTQYF. In DNA form, the CDR3 reads TGCGCCAGCAGCCAAGATTTTCCGAGCGGGACTAGCACAGATACGCAGTATTTT.

This clonotype was seen many times. CDR3 sequence (DNA): TGCAGTGCTGGAACGGGGGCGGGATTAACAGATACGCAGTATTTT. Encoded protein: CSAGTGAGLTDTQYF. The chain carries TRBV20-1 and TRBJ2-3; D tentatively fits TRBD1 or TRBD2 (6 bases each). The V gene's germline CDR1 is DFQATT and CDR2 SNEGSKA (reference sequence). This CDR3 comprises 15 residues. The V and J ends lost 5 bases and 3 bases respectively, with 18 bases between them.

This clonotype was seen a handful of times. V usage is TRBV15 and J usage is TRBJ1-2; no firm D call. Trimming left V 3 bases short and J 4 bases short, with 15 bases between. CDR3 length: 15 amino acids. Germline CDR1 reads LNHNV; CDR2 reads YYDKDF (reference sequence). CDR3 region: CATSRGVHVPYGYTF. The CDR3 coding sequence is TGTGCCACCAGCAGGGGAGTGCACGTCCCCTATGGCTACACCTTC. Together with reference TRBV15 and TRBJ1-2, the CDR3 gives the full variable domain: DAMVIQNPRYQVTQFGKPVTLSCSQTLNHNVMYWYQQKSSQAPKLLFHYYDKDFNNEADTPDNFQSRRPNTSFCFLDIRSPGLGDTAMYLCATSRGVHVPYGYTFGSGTRLTVV.

The genes are TRBV15 and TRBJ2-1; D is unresolved. The CDR3 runs to 14 residues. The germline V gene encodes CDR1 LNHNV and CDR2 YYDKDF (reference sequence). Trimming stripped 0 bases from V and 8 bases from J, with 11 bases between. CDR3 region: CATSRDVSPDEQFF. The CDR3 nucleotides read TGTGCCACCAGCAGAGATGTAAGCCCCGATGAGCAGTTCTTC.

This clonotype has just a few counts. This chain links TRBV29-1 with TRBJ1-2, with 10 bases that match TRBD1. In germline, CDR1 is SQVTM, CDR2 ANQGSEA. This CDR3 spans 14 amino acids. V lost 4 bases and J lost 3; bases outside the gene matches: 5. Written as DNA, the CDR3 is TGCAGCGTTGTTGGGACAGGGGTGGACTATGGCTACACCTTC. Translation: CSVVGTGVDYGYTF. The full variable domain, completed using reference TRBV29-1 and TRBJ1-2, is SAVISQKPSRDICQRGTSLTIQCQVDSQVTMMFWYRQQPGQSLTLIATANQGSEATYESGFVIDKFPISRPNLTFSTLTVSNMSPEDSSIYLCSVVGTGVDYGYTFGSGTRLTVV.

In this sample, this clonotype turned up a few times. V and J are TRBV20-1 and TRBJ1-2; 9 positions agree with TRBD1. Germline lookup yields CDR1 DFQATT and CDR2 SNEGSKA (reference sequence). Trimming cost V 0 bases and J 4 bases; bases outside gene matches: 9. The CDR3 consists of 16 residues. CDR3 sequence reads: CSARETGGARIYGYTF. As DNA, the CDR3 is TGCAGTGCTAGAGAAACAGGGGGCGCGAGGATCTATGGCTACACCTTC.

This chain joins TRBV20-1 and TRBJ2-7, with a possible D match to TRBD2 (5 bases). This CDR3 spans 13 amino acids. Germline lookup yields CDR1 DFQATT and CDR2 SNEGSKA (reference sequence). Trimming removed 2 bases from V and 7 bases from J, with 15 bases in between. The DNA of the CDR3 is TGCAGTGCTAGAATTACGGGATTGGGGGAGCAGTACTTC. Protein sequence: CSARITGLGEQYF.

This clonotype showed up many times. The V call is TRBV6-1, the J call TRBJ2-1; 9 bases are shared with TRBD1. CDR1 MNHNS and CDR2 SASEGT come from the germline V gene. Trimming cost V 6 bases and J 5 bases; bases outside gene matches: 8. This CDR3 contains 15 residues. The CDR3 nucleotides read TGTGCCAGCAGAGTCCGGGACAGGGTTGACAATGAGCAGTTCTTC. This translates into CASRVRDRVDNEQFF.

The sample holds a few counts of this clonotype. J is TRBJ1-1 and V is TRBV7-9, with D unresolved. CDR3 length: 13 residues. V shed 0 bases and J shed 10 bases, with 12 bases lying between them. The germline gives CDR1 SEHNR, CDR2 FQNEAQ (reference sequence). The DNA of the CDR3 is TGTGCCAGCAGCTTAGCACTGGACCGAGGAGCTTTCTTT. Amino acids: CASSLALDRGAFF. Complete variable domain (other parts from reference TRBV7-9 and TRBJ1-1): DTGVSQNPRHKITKRGQNVTFRCDPISEHNRLYWYRQTLGQGPEFLTYFQNEAQLEKSRLLSDRFSAERPKGSFSTLEIQRTEQGDSAMYLCASSLALDRGAFFGQGTRLTVV.

This clonotype was found a few times. V usage is TRBV11-2 and J usage is TRBJ2-1; 9 bases are shared with TRBD2. The CDR3 has 19 residues. Germline V gene data show CDR1 as SGHAT and CDR2 as FQNNGV. The V gene end was trimmed by 1 base and the J gene end by 7 bases; junction bases not matched to a gene: 17. CDR3 sequence (DNA): TGTGCCAGCAGCTTAGTGGGTCCACTCCTGGCGGGAGGGCCAAATGAGCAGTTCTTC. It codes for CASSLVGPLLAGGPNEQFF.

The chain uses TRBV11-2 and TRBJ2-5, with 8 bases aligning to TRBD2. Germline lookup yields CDR1 SGHAT and CDR2 FQNNGV. V lost 4 bases to trimming and J lost 5 bases; unmatched junction nucleotides: 18. The CDR3 sequence is 18 residues long. The CDR3 region is CASSSPLGGGGRSETQYF. CDR3 in DNA: TGTGCCAGCAGCTCCCCCCTCGGGGGCGGGGGGCGTTCGGAGACCCAGTACTTC. The complete variable domain, with remaining parts taken from reference TRBV11-2 and TRBJ2-5, reads EAGVAQSPRYKIIEKRQSVAFWCNPISGHATLYWYQQILGQGPKLLIQFQNNGVVDDSQLPKDRFSAERLKGVDSTLKIQPAKLEDSAVYLCASSSPLGGGGRSETQYFGPGTRLLVL.

J is TRBJ2-7 and V is TRBV11-2; 14 nucleotides align to TRBD2. The CDR3 loop spans 17 amino acids. CDR1 and CDR2 from the germline V gene are SGHAT and FQNNGV. The V and J ends lost 3 bases and 1 base, in that order; junction bases with no gene match: 5. This chain's CDR3 is CASSLGTSGGYSYEQYF. Written as DNA, the CDR3 is TGTGCCAGCAGCTTGGGGACTAGCGGGGGCTATTCCTACGAGCAGTACTTC.